This T cell receptor (beta chain) was found in a study of blood T cell repertoires in COVID-19. Across the whole study: Whether acute or convalescent, the COVID-19 samples came from the United States, Italy and Spain. PBMCs, B-cell-depleted T cells, or T cells provided the cDNA or gDNA that made up the material.

This clone was seen only a few times. In the authors' workflow: Quantification of nucleated cells was approximated via reference gene primer amplification. Method: immunoSEQ multiplex PCR; TCRdb's copy keeps in-frame clones and lacks some. V and J calls and clone size are those listed in that table; D and trimming were worked out from the DNA. The repertoire includes 210,000 or so clones, around 90% of them detected once, and approximately 6.7% sits in the top ten. The CDR3 is 15 residues long. Per the germline V gene, CDR1 is MGHRA and CDR2 is YSYEKL. V shed 0 bases and J shed 10 bases, with 13 bases lying between them.

The gene calls are TRBV4-1 and TRBJ1-6; no reliable D call. The sequencing sample was made of peripheral blood. The TCR comes from a man in his forties with acute or convalescent COVID-19. Here the CDR3 DNA reads TGCGCCAGCAGCCAAGATCAGGAGGTTTACTCACCCCTCCACTTT. This sequence encodes CASSQDQEVYSPLHF.